This T cell receptor (beta chain) was found in a study of T-cell reconstitution after alpha-beta-depleted transplantation in children. Unique molecular identifiers were built into the TCRbeta library. Each CDR3 protein is one row after TCRdb ran MiXCR on the PCR reads. Of 300,000 to 400,000 distinct CDR3 sequences in the sample, 15% to 20% were seen once. There are many counts of this clonotype. Its specificity is unknown. The CDR3 spans 13 residues. In germline, CDR1 is SGHTA, CDR2 FQGNSA. V shed 5 bases and J 2 bases; nucleotides not matched to a gene: 3. General study points: Alpha-beta T cells about two months after transplant reportedly derived from several hundred expanded graft clones. Most T-cell counts and diversity one year after the transplant came from T cells that were newly produced. From surviving recipient T cells and thymic progenitors came the high day-60 TCRbeta diversity observed in some patients.

The TCR sequence derives from a male patient aged 2-10 years who had a stem cell transplant for acute lymphoblastic leukemia, so the T cells may come from the graft donor. The source was PBMCs, mostly from graft donor cells, collected 360 days after TCRalphabeta/CD19-depleted stem cell transplant. The rearrangement joins TRBV7-2 to TRBJ2-7; 7 bases map to TRBD1. The CDR3 DNA sequence: TGTGCCAGCAGCCCAGACAGGGCCTACGAGCAGTACTTC. It translates to CASSPDRAYEQYF.